Described below is a single TCR beta chain sequence and its context. In its sample, this clone was seen a few times. Its specific antigen is unknown. No base quality values were provided; no much bigger clone lies one nucleotide off. From a lookup of the germline V gene, CDR1 and CDR2 are SQVTM and ANQGSEA. The CDR3 runs 12 residues from the cysteine to the phenylalanine. The kept DNA is CDR3 alone, 36 bases in frame from the first base. V gives up 6 bases and J gives up 2 bases, and the segment between their germline ends measures 10 bases. A single peripheral blood draw of approximately 0.11 L on average was collected from each donor into heparinised tubes. A BD FACSAria II was used to sort naive, central memory, regulatory and stem cell-like memory CD4+ T cells with a panel that included CD45RO, CCR7, CD25, CD127, CD95 and CD27. Purity was above 95% for every sorted population. PBMCs were isolated right away by Lymphoprep density gradient centrifugation and were stained directly, without culture. Samples were stained and sorted in pairs, with one healthy donor and one patient per experiment, so that batch effects were minimized.

The High Capacity cDNA Reverse Transcription Kit was used to reverse transcribe all of the isolated RNA, meaning that expressed TCRB transcripts were what got sequenced. Survey-depth immunoSEQ sequencing was performed on stem cell-like memory T cell samples, with an average of roughly 1 million total reads per sample. Sorted cells were lysed in RLT buffer, and RNA was extracted using DNase-treated RNeasy Micro or Mini kits according to cell number. Each cell subset was processed separately to prevent cross-contamination, with patient and healthy donor samples processed together. Using the immunoSEQ multiplex PCR, TCRB sequences were amplified from cDNA into 87-bp fragments spanning the CDR3 region. The amplicons were sequenced using the Illumina HiSeq platform. In the paper's pipeline: PCR bias was corrected computationally using synthetic template baselines, and reads within Hamming distance 2 were collapsed, with unmergeable singletons discarded. Reads were aligned to IMGT to assign V, D and J genes, CDR3 length, and insertions or deletions at six rearrangement sites. Within each subset, clonotype counts were normalized to sorted cell number, after which true diversity and Gini coefficients were computed with the tcR R package. Repertoire sharing was quantified using the overlap coefficient calculated on TCRB nucleotide sequences. As stored in TCRdb, this immuneACCESS dataset retains in-frame rearrangements with V and J assigned. A fraction of the clones does not appear; measured against another copy, unresolved V genes explain less than half of the discrepancy, and the remainder lacks a known reason. Clonal size and the V and J genes are those of that table, whereas D and trimming came from the DNA. The sample table holds around 12,000 clones, of which under 50% were seen once. In total, the top ten clones hold just under 1% of the sample.

The sample comes from a study of beta chain features in type 1 diabetes (dated 2018 in TCRdb). In terms of the full investigation: No differences in mean age, gender distribution, total cell number or subset yield were found between patients and healthy donors. A total of about 100 million sorted cells were examined across all samples, and RNA yield correlated strongly with the number of cells per subset. In the study, TCRB repertoires of sorted circulating CD4+ T cell subsets from recently diagnosed type 1 diabetes patients were compared with those of matched healthy donors. Whereas all 30 or so donors provided naive and central memory subsets, regulatory and stem cell-like memory subsets were isolated from just 8 patients and roughly eight healthy donors. General findings and caveats noted by the study authors: The naive, central memory and regulatory TCRB repertoires appeared to resemble one another more closely among patients than among healthy donors. In all four CD4+ subsets, TCRB CDR3 length was moderately but significantly shorter in type 1 diabetes patients. At VDJ recombination sites, type 1 diabetes patients had fewer insertions and more deleted nucleotides, which implies abnormalities in thymic rearrangement. Shorter templates might be favored by PCR, yet because patient and control samples were amplified and corrected together, any such skew would affect both groups equally. Only small numbers of individuals were included in the HLA sub-analyses, which left unresolved whether HLA type had any influence on TCRB rearrangement. Because cDNA was sequenced instead of genomic DNA, activated cells with high expression could be over-represented, although the groups did not differ in activation or CD3 levels.

The sequenced sample was stem cell memory CD4+ T cells from blood. The cell subset or site label for this specimen denotes: stem cell-like memory CD4+ T cells. This TCR derives from a man younger than 35 in good health. The sequence joins TRBV29-1 to TRBJ2-5, and perhaps TRBD2 as D gene, on 6 matching bases. The CDR3 reads as follows: CSVGSGQETQYF. The DNA sequence is as follows: TGCAGCGTGGGAAGCGGGCAAGAGACCCAGTACTTC.